This TCR beta chain is from a study of T cells in Graves' hyperthyroidism and ophthalmopathy (dated by TCRdb to between 2018 and 2021). Background on the whole study: Peripheral blood samples were taken at the time of initial diagnosis, prior to any treatment. The paper reports TCR Vbeta CDR3 sequencing of approximately 140 peripheral blood samples: approximately 43 ophthalmopathy, fewer than 80 hyperthyroidism and 17 progressor patients. Prospective prediction of ophthalmopathy was tested in an independent validation cohort of under 20 hyperthyroidism patients and some 17 patients who later progressed to ophthalmopathy. The roughly 90 discovery patients were divided at random into training and test sets in a 7:3 ratio. In addition, the study compared T-cell repertoires in thyroid tissue and in blood from a handful of Graves' hyperthyroidism patients. Following sampling, methimazole starting at 30 mg daily was given to hyperthyroidism patients, and high-dose intravenous methylprednisolone was given to ophthalmopathy patients. A discovery cohort of about 96 patients, approximately 45 with Graves' ophthalmopathy and more than 55 with stable Graves' hyperthyroidism, was used to find distinguishing TCR V-J signatures.

The TCR beta CDR3 regions were amplified from the RNA transcripts. For the first round of RT-PCR on the TCR CDR3, the HTBI primer set was used together with the Qiagen OneStep RT-PCR kit. Libraries were constructed in a second round of multiplex PCR, after which size selection and purification were carried out. Libraries were sequenced paired-end with 100 bp reads on an Illumina HiSeq2000. Per the authors' processing: SOAPnuke was used to process the raw data, throwing out any read that contained adapters or uncalled bases, had a mean Phred below 15, or lacked an exact constant-primer or identifier match. High-quality paired reads were merged with COPE v1.2.5, and unique nucleotide sequences were defined as clonotypes. Clonotypes were aligned to IMGT TRBV, TRBD and TRBJ reference segments using MiTCR v1.1. The analysis was restricted to V-J combinations with a frequency above 0.0001, which together covered about 99% of the repertoires. The TCS score was defined as the ratio of F50 (clonal expansion) to E x V (chaos), calculated using BLOSUM62-based TCRdist between CDR3 peptides within each V-J. Welch's t-statistics and random forest reduced roughly 540 V-J features to roughly 13, which were used in a naive Bayes classifier (R e1071). TCRdb applied fastp at Q25 and MiXCR to the public reads, then kept only in-frame beta chains. Entries are consolidated by CDR3 protein sequence, retaining the most common genes and DNA. What appears here as the V and J calls and clone size reflects TCRdb's work, not the paper's. The sample yields 450,000 to 650,000 distinct CDR3 sequences; 17% were counted once. The top ten hold approximately 18% of the sample.

Study-level results and caveats: In validation, progression to ophthalmopathy was predicted by the model with 70.59% sensitivity and 72% to 85% specificity, a median of roughly 6 months before onset. Sample size was not statistically predetermined, and investigators were not blinded to group allocation. A 13 V-J signature model separated ophthalmopathy from stable hyperthyroidism, with around 91% sensitivity and 81% to 82% specificity in cross-validation and 80%/75% in testing. Most expanded thyroid clonotypes (frequency above 0.001) were also detected in blood, suggesting blood repertoires may reflect thyroid immune responses.

V sheds 1 base and J sheds 4 bases, leaving 10 bases between their ends. There are 15 amino acids in the CDR3, from cysteine to phenylalanine inclusive. The kept DNA is CDR3 alone, 45 bases in frame from the first base. The germline V gene (reference sequence) gives CDR1 as SEHNR and CDR2 as FQNEAQ. In the ophthalmopathy patients, disease was moderately to severely active, with a Clinical Activity Score of 3 or more, a NOSPECS grade of 4 or more, and a duration of less than 3 months. Patients with uncontrolled infections, other autoimmune diseases, pregnancy or lactation were excluded. Clinical symptoms, serum thyroxine and TRAb, thyroid ultrasound, and orbital computed tomography formed the basis for the diagnoses. PBMCs were isolated from approximately 10 ml of fresh peripheral blood by Ficoll-Paque density gradient centrifugation. Total RNA was extracted with Trizol reagent, and quality was checked on an Agilent 2100 Bioanalyzer.

In regard to this clonotype: The specificity of this receptor is unknown. No qualities accompany the bases; no much larger clone lies one base away.

In this chain, TRBV7-9 is recombined with TRBJ1-4; no confident D gene assignment can be made. This clonotype was obtained from a young woman with Graves' ophthalmopathy. Input material: blood. The CDR3 protein is CASSLGGKNNEKLFF. In nucleotides, the sequence is TGTGCCAGCAGCTTAGGTGGTAAGAATAATGAAAAACTGTTTTTT.